This T cell receptor (beta chain) comes out of a study of liver allograft versus peripheral blood T cells. Study context: Comparisons were made between T cell receptor repertoires found in transplanted livers and those circulating in recipients' peripheral blood. Overall study findings and caveats: Liver allografts reportedly held T cell receptor repertoires unlike those in peripheral blood.

This clonotype is large. Its antigen is not identified. Germline V gene sequence: CDR1 KGHSH, CDR2 LQKENI. The CDR3 is made up of 15 amino acids. V lost 2 bases and J lost 2, with 10 bases in between. Via MiXCR, TCRdb re-called the reads, giving one row per CDR3 protein. The table records 1,200 or so distinct CDR3 sequences, about 14% of them present only once. The sequence was obtained from a human patient who had a liver transplant. The graft donor may be the source of some T cells. The chain uses TRBV18 and TRBJ1-3, with D perhaps TRBD1 (5 bases). The CDR3 sequence is CASSPNQGTGNTIYF. In DNA form, the CDR3 reads TGTGCCAGCTCACCAAACCAGGGTACTGGAAACACCATATATTTT.